The clone carrying this T cell receptor beta chain has ten or more counts. Its target is unknown. This entry is derived from a study of CD8 T cells in ankylosing spondylitis. Points from the study as a whole: Significantly higher representation of disease-linked clones was reported for matched ankylosing spondylitis synovial fluid. CD8+ by phenotype, disease-linked clones were relatively rare in peripheral blood. Characteristic of ankylosing spondylitis blood, it appeared, was a TCR beta motif comprising about eight highly homologous variants.

This CDR3 is 13 amino acids long. The ends were cut back, 7 bases at V and 3 bases at J, with 12 bases in the middle. Germline V gene sequence: CDR1 LGHNA, CDR2 YSLEER. As the method for making TCR beta libraries, quantitative 5'-RACE with molecular barcodes was used. TCRdb processed the 5' RACE reads anew with MiXCR; each CDR3 protein has one entry. This sample has around 490,000 distinct CDR3 sequences, with under 5.5% found just once. This sequence was found in a male donor with ankylosing spondylitis. Sequencing was performed on blood, either unsorted or a sorted T cell fraction (not recorded which). The chain recombines TRBV4-3 with TRBJ1-1, with D possibly TRBD1 on 6 matching bases. CDR3 protein: CASTLGAYTEAFF. The CDR3 DNA sequence: TGCGCCAGCACCCTGGGGGCGTACACTGAAGCTTTCTTT.